The rows below give T cell receptor beta chains drawn from one sample of a study of OX40 agonist ivuxolimab in advanced cancers. Here immunoSEQ multiplex PCR was the method, and the copy in TCRdb shows in-frame clones only, minus some. The sample has around 47,000 clones; more than 75% are singletons. This sample comprised CD4+ or CD8+ T cells sorted from blood, obtained in a trial of the OX40 agonist ivuxolimab. These receptors all stem from an adult with an advanced solid tumor such as melanoma, head and neck, liver or kidney cancer. Each CDR3 is given with its conserved first and last residue. The order of the fields is D gene, V gene, clone size, J gene, CDR3 protein, CDR3 DNA. A D gene is named only where the DNA matches it firmly. A row's size may be missing; if present it is once, few, many or a size class.

d_call: -; v_call: TRBV13; clone_size: -; j_call: TRBJ1-4; cdr3_aa: CASSQSETVNEKLFF; cdr3_nt: TGTGCCAGCAGCCAATCTGAGACCGTCAATGAAAAACTGTTTTTT
d_call: TRBD1; v_call: TRBV5-1; clone_size: -; j_call: TRBJ2-7; cdr3_aa: CASSLAGQTLYEQYF; cdr3_nt: TGCGCCAGCAGCTTGGCGGGACAGACCCTCTACGAGCAGTACTTC
d_call: -; v_call: TRBV25-1; clone_size: -; j_call: TRBJ2-1; cdr3_aa: CASSADTYNEQFF; cdr3_nt: TGTGCCAGCAGTGCCGACACCTACAATGAGCAGTTCTTC
d_call: TRBD2; v_call: TRBV27; clone_size: -; j_call: TRBJ2-1; cdr3_aa: CASSPQKREGLNEQFF; cdr3_nt: TGTGCCAGCAGCCCACAGAAACGGGAGGGCCTCAATGAGCAGTTCTTC
d_call: TRBD1; v_call: TRBV6-5; clone_size: -; j_call: TRBJ1-3; cdr3_aa: CASSRLTGGGNTIYF; cdr3_nt: TGTGCCAGCAGCCGACTGACAGGGGGGGGAAACACCATATATTTT
d_call: TRBD2; v_call: TRBV4-2; clone_size: -; j_call: TRBJ2-1; cdr3_aa: CASSQDGTSGGGRYNEQFF; cdr3_nt: TGTGCCAGCAGCCAAGATGGGACTAGCGGGGGGGGGAGGTACAATGAGCAGTTCTTC
d_call: TRBD1; v_call: TRBV7-9; clone_size: -; j_call: TRBJ1-3; cdr3_aa: CASSSSQGGSGNTIYF; cdr3_nt: TGTGCCAGCAGCTCCTCTCAGGGGGGATCTGGAAACACCATATATTTT
d_call: -; v_call: TRBV29-1; clone_size: -; j_call: TRBJ2-7; cdr3_aa: CSVEDPSGGDSYEQYF; cdr3_nt: TGCAGCGTTGAAGATCCCTCGGGCGGGGACTCCTACGAGCAGTACTTC
d_call: TRBD1; v_call: TRBV14; clone_size: -; j_call: TRBJ2-2; cdr3_aa: CASSRAARGQGGELFF; cdr3_nt: TGTGCCAGCAGCCGGGCGGCCAGGGGGCAAGGCGGGGAGCTGTTTTTT
d_call: TRBD1; v_call: TRBV27; clone_size: -; j_call: TRBJ2-7; cdr3_aa: CASTSGTVYEQYF; cdr3_nt: TGTGCCAGCACCTCGGGGACAGTCTACGAGCAGTACTTC
d_call: -; v_call: TRBV5-4; clone_size: -; j_call: TRBJ1-3; cdr3_aa: CASSTRGGDTIYF; cdr3_nt: TGTGCCAGCAGCACGAGGGGGGGGGACACCATATATTTT
d_call: TRBD2; v_call: TRBV18; clone_size: -; j_call: TRBJ2-3; cdr3_aa: CASSGPSGSTDTQYF; cdr3_nt: TGTGCCAGCTCGGGACCTAGCGGGAGCACAGATACGCAGTATTTT
d_call: -; v_call: TRBV6-1; clone_size: -; j_call: TRBJ1-2; cdr3_aa: CASSPRVGHGYTF; cdr3_nt: TGTGCCAGCAGTCCCAGGGTCGGGCATGGCTACACCTTC
d_call: -; v_call: TRBV9; clone_size: -; j_call: TRBJ2-1; cdr3_aa: CASSVSSLSSYNEQFF; cdr3_nt: TGTGCCAGCAGCGTAAGCAGCCTAAGCTCCTACAATGAGCAGTTCTTC
d_call: -; v_call: TRBV27; clone_size: -; j_call: TRBJ1-1; cdr3_aa: CASSLSAVSQFMNTEAFF; cdr3_nt: TGTGCCAGCAGTTTATCGGCAGTCAGCCAATTTATGAACACTGAAGCTTTCTTT
d_call: TRBD2; v_call: TRBV6-6; clone_size: once; j_call: TRBJ2-7; cdr3_aa: CASSLRLAAYEQYF; cdr3_nt: TGTGCCAGCAGTCTCCGACTAGCGGCCTACGAGCAGTACTTC
d_call: -; v_call: TRBV19; clone_size: -; j_call: TRBJ1-1; cdr3_aa: CASSRETGMPEAFF; cdr3_nt: TGTGCCAGTAGTCGCGAGACGGGGATGCCTGAAGCTTTCTTT
d_call: -; v_call: TRBV2; clone_size: -; j_call: TRBJ2-3; cdr3_aa: CASSPDTQYF; cdr3_nt: TGTGCCAGCAGCCCAGATACGCAGTATTTT
d_call: -; v_call: TRBV5-6; clone_size: -; j_call: TRBJ1-4; cdr3_aa: CASTVGSTNEKLFF; cdr3_nt: TGTGCCAGCACCGTGGGTTCCACTAATGAAAAACTGTTTTTT
d_call: -; v_call: TRBV30; clone_size: -; j_call: TRBJ2-7; cdr3_aa: CAWSVSVAYEQYF; cdr3_nt: TGTGCCTGGAGTGTCTCAGTTGCCTACGAGCAGTACTTC
d_call: -; v_call: TRBV9; clone_size: -; j_call: TRBJ2-7; cdr3_aa: CASSQGSIAYEQYF; cdr3_nt: TGTGCCAGCAGCCAAGGAAGTATTGCCTACGAGCAGTACTTC
d_call: TRBD1; v_call: TRBV11-2; clone_size: -; j_call: TRBJ2-2; cdr3_aa: CASSLLGQGIAGELFF; cdr3_nt: TGTGCCAGCAGCTTATTAGGACAGGGTATCGCCGGGGAGCTGTTTTTT
d_call: -; v_call: TRBV27; clone_size: once; j_call: TRBJ2-7; cdr3_aa: CASSHGGGSYEQYF; cdr3_nt: TGTGCCAGCAGTCACGGAGGGGGGTCCTACGAGCAGTACTTC
d_call: -; v_call: TRBV13; clone_size: -; j_call: TRBJ2-1; cdr3_aa: CASSFTGTRWYNEQFF; cdr3_nt: TGTGCCAGCAGCTTTACCGGGACCCGATGGTACAATGAGCAGTTCTTC
d_call: -; v_call: TRBV6-5; clone_size: -; j_call: TRBJ1-2; cdr3_aa: CASSYDRAGLKGYTF; cdr3_nt: TGTGCCAGCAGTTACGATCGGGCAGGCCTCAAGGGTTACACCTTC
d_call: -; v_call: TRBV9; clone_size: -; j_call: TRBJ2-3; cdr3_aa: CASSVGGSTDTQYF; cdr3_nt: TGTGCCAGCAGCGTTGGGGGGAGCACAGATACGCAGTATTTT
d_call: -; v_call: TRBV7-9; clone_size: -; j_call: TRBJ2-3; cdr3_aa: CASRPRRGTAGDTQYF; cdr3_nt: TGTGCCAGCAGGCCCCGACGGGGGACGGCGGGTGATACGCAGTATTTT
d_call: -; v_call: TRBV4-1; clone_size: -; j_call: TRBJ1-2; cdr3_aa: CASSQEGQLGHGYTF; cdr3_nt: TGCGCCAGCAGCCAAGAAGGCCAGCTGGGACATGGCTACACCTTC
d_call: -; v_call: TRBV9; clone_size: -; j_call: TRBJ1-2; cdr3_aa: CASSPGRGLSHYGYTF; cdr3_nt: TGTGCTAGCAGCCCAGGCAGAGGGCTCAGTCACTATGGCTACACCTTC
d_call: TRBD2; v_call: TRBV9; clone_size: medium-sized; j_call: TRBJ2-7; cdr3_aa: CASSPTLAGGLDEQYF; cdr3_nt: TGTGCCAGCAGCCCAACACTAGCGGGGGGGCTCGACGAGCAGTACTTC
d_call: -; v_call: TRBV4-3; clone_size: once; j_call: TRBJ2-1; cdr3_aa: CASSQEPDRGLDEQFF; cdr3_nt: TGCGCCAGCAGCCAGGAACCAGACAGAGGGCTGGATGAGCAGTTCTTC
d_call: TRBD2; v_call: TRBV5-4; clone_size: -; j_call: TRBJ2-1; cdr3_aa: CASSEEPSGRPSYNEQFF; cdr3_nt: TGTGCCAGCAGCGAAGAACCTAGCGGGAGGCCCTCCTACAATGAGCAGTTCTTC
d_call: -; v_call: TRBV6-6; clone_size: -; j_call: TRBJ1-2; cdr3_aa: CASSYSRGRYYGYTF; cdr3_nt: TGTGCCAGCAGTTACTCCCGGGGCAGATACTATGGCTACACCTTC
d_call: -; v_call: TRBV27; clone_size: -; j_call: TRBJ2-5; cdr3_aa: CASSFAGAGETQYF; cdr3_nt: TGTGCCAGCAGTTTCGCTGGGGCAGGGGAGACCCAGTACTTC
d_call: TRBD2; v_call: TRBV5-1; clone_size: -; j_call: TRBJ2-1; cdr3_aa: CASSPEGLAGDRNEQFF; cdr3_nt: TGCGCCAGCAGCCCGGAGGGACTAGCGGGAGATAGGAATGAGCAGTTCTTC
d_call: TRBD1; v_call: TRBV9; clone_size: -; j_call: TRBJ2-7; cdr3_aa: CASSPWGTGSYEQYF; cdr3_nt: TGTGCCAGCAGCCCCTGGGGGACAGGGAGCTACGAGCAGTACTTC
d_call: -; v_call: TRBV4-1; clone_size: once; j_call: TRBJ2-3; cdr3_aa: CASSQVGGGVADTQYF; cdr3_nt: TGCGCCAGCAGCCAAGTAGGGGGAGGGGTGGCAGATACGCAGTATTTT
d_call: TRBD1; v_call: TRBV19; clone_size: few; j_call: TRBJ1-5; cdr3_aa: CASSSTGDGSNQPQHF; cdr3_nt: TGTGCCAGTAGTTCCACAGGGGATGGGAGCAATCAGCCCCAGCATTTT
d_call: -; v_call: TRBV29-1; clone_size: few; j_call: TRBJ2-7; cdr3_aa: CSVVGIGSYEQYF; cdr3_nt: TGCAGCGTTGTAGGCATCGGCTCCTACGAGCAGTACTTC
d_call: -; v_call: TRBV5-4; clone_size: -; j_call: TRBJ2-1; cdr3_aa: CASSFTSPNEQFF; cdr3_nt: TGTGCCAGCAGCTTCACATCTCCTAATGAGCAGTTCTTC